A single TCR beta chain is shown here with its context. Its antigen is still unknown. The sample is drawn from a study of T cell repertoires in cytomegalovirus infection. Broader study findings: Using cumulative public TCR beta family frequency, the authors identified those who carried CMV together with the relevant HLA.

The CDR3 is made up of 13 amino acids. V lost 3 bases and J 6 bases, leaving 11 bases between the germline ends. Germline V CDR1 and CDR2: SNHLY, FYNNEI. TCRdb reprocessed the reads with MiXCR, giving one entry per CDR3 protein. The sample gives approximately 470,000 distinct CDR3 sequences, 42% of which show up once; around two fifths is in the top ten. This material consisted of cultured PBMCs, taken from culture after CMV antigen stimulation. V usage is TRBV2 and J usage is TRBJ1-1, with a tentative D call TRBD1 (6 bases). This TCR was recovered from a human donor in good health (CMV status not recorded). Some clones in this sample may be carry-over from other donors' samples. The CDR3 DNA is TGTGCCAGCAGTGAGGGGGCCTTGGCTGAAGCTTTCTTT. Translated, it gives CASSEGALAEAFF.